The 25 T cell receptor beta chains reported below all come from one sample, sequenced in a study of blood T cells in healthy people across ages. A second PCR, run for about 7 to 11 cycles, used a sample-barcoded 5' primer plus a J-beta primer mix. Each CDR3 protein is one row after TCRdb ran MiXCR on the 5' RACE reads. This table has about 1.1 million distinct CDR3 sequences, more than 30% appearing once. The sequenced sample consisted of blood. All receptors derive from a man aged 18 to 29 in good health.

This clonotype occurred once. The V and J genes are TRBV6-2 or TRBV6-3 and TRBJ1-1, with D unclear. Germline V lookup: CDR1 MNHEY, CDR2 SVGEGT. The CDR3 runs 14 residues. V lost 2 bases and J 0 bases, leaving 7 bases between the germline ends. Here the CDR3 reads CASSYRVMNTEAFF. The CDR3 DNA reads TGTGCCAGCAGTTACAGGGTCATGAACACTGAAGCTTTCTTT.

This clonotype appeared a few times. The rearrangement uses TRBV10-3 and TRBJ1-6, with D possibly matching TRBD1 (5 bases). Germline V gives CDR1 ENHRY, CDR2 SYGVKD. V was cut by 4 bases and J by 5 bases, with 12 bases left in between. The CDR3 spans 15 residues. CDR3 sequence: CAISAGTDNNSPLHF. CDR3 nucleotide sequence: TGTGCCATCAGTGCCGGGACGGACAATAATTCACCCCTCCACTTT.

This clonotype was seen a handful of times. This chain links TRBV25-1 with TRBJ2-5; TRBD2 matches at 11 bases. From germline, CDR1 is MGHDK and CDR2 SYGVNS. CDR3 length equals 15 residues. Trimming at V came to 1 base and at J to 4 bases, leaving 2 bases not matched to a gene. The chain's CDR3 is CASSESSGGLETQYF. The CDR3, as DNA: TGTGCCAGCAGTGAATCTAGCGGGGGGTTAGAGACCCAGTACTTC.

This clonotype has a count of ten or more. This chain links TRBV9 with TRBJ2-3; TRBD2 aligns across 10 bases. This CDR3 is built from 14 residues. The germline V gene has CDR1 SGDLS and CDR2 YYNGEE. Trimming cost V 3 bases and J 3 bases; bases outside gene matches: 1. As DNA, the CDR3 is TGTGCCAGCAGCGAGGGACTAGCGACAGATACGCAGTATTTT. This gives the protein CASSEGLATDTQYF.

A word on this clonotype: Germline and junction disagree at one end, which may indicate a read error. The J gene is TRBJ2-7, the V gene TRBV13; perhaps TRBD1 as D (6 bases). The CDR3 sequence is 15 residues long. In germline, CDR1 is PRHDT, CDR2 FYEKMQ (reference sequence). The CDR3 protein is CTSSTSQGNPYEQYF. In DNA form, the CDR3 reads TGTACCAGCAGCACCAGCCAGGGGAACCCCTACGAGCAGTACTTC. The full variable domain, with the rest looked up from reference TRBV13 and TRBJ2-7, is AAGVIQSPRHLIKEKRETATLKCYPIPRHDTVYWYQQGPGQDPQFLISFYEKMQSDKGSIPDRFSAQQFSDYHSELNMSSLELGDSALYFCTSSTSQGNPYEQYFGPGTRLTVT.

The V call is TRBV4-1, the J call TRBJ1-6; 7 nucleotides match TRBD1. CDR3 length: 16 amino acids. The V and J ends lost 2 bases and 4 bases, in that order; junction bases with no gene match: 5. Germline CDR1 MGHRA, CDR2 YSYEKL. The CDR3 here is CASSQPGTEYNSPLHF. The CDR3 nucleotides read TGCGCCAGCAGCCAACCCGGGACAGAATATAATTCACCCCTCCACTTT.

This chain connects TRBV6-6 to TRBJ1-4; D perhaps matches TRBD1 (5 bases). Germline CDR1 and CDR2: MNHNY and SVGAGI (reference sequence). The V end was cut by 5 bases, the J end by 3 bases, with 13 bases between. The CDR3 has 15 residues. The CDR3 here is CASSTSGTSNEKLFF. For the CDR3, the DNA is TGTGCCAGCAGTACCTCGGGGACTTCTAATGAAAAACTGTTTTTT.

This chain uses TRBV5-1 with TRBJ2-5; TRBD1 matches at 10 bases. The trim removed 1 base at V and 5 bases at J, leaving 5 bases unmatched. The CDR3 runs to 15 residues. Germline CDR1 is SGHRS and CDR2 is YFSETQ. In nucleotides, the CDR3 is TGCGCCAGCAGCTTGACCGGGACAGGGGAGGAGACCCAGTACTTC. Translating gives CASSLTGTGEETQYF.

The CDR3 nucleotides read TGCAGCGTTGAAGAGGACCTCGCTACGCAGTATTTT. This codes for CSVEEDLATQYF. J is TRBJ2-3 and V is TRBV29-1; D remains ambiguous. Germline CDR1 SQVTM, CDR2 ANQGSEA. V lost 0 bases to trimming and J lost 8 bases, with 9 bases between them. The CDR3 runs 12 residues.

V is TRBV6-2 or TRBV6-3 and J is TRBJ2-5, with D hard to call. The CDR3 runs 15 residues. Trimming shortened V by 0 bases and J by 8 bases, and 16 bases separated the two germline ends. The germline V gene has CDR1 MNHEY and CDR2 SVGEGT. This chain's CDR3 is CASSYSGFTDGTQYF. CDR3 sequence (DNA): TGTGCCAGCAGTTACTCTGGGTTTACCGACGGAACCCAGTACTTC.

This clonotype was seen at least ten times. V gene TRBV11-1 combines with J gene TRBJ2-2; D ambiguous. The CDR3 loop spans 12 amino acids. Trimming took 1 base from V and 5 from J, leaving 2 bases between them. Germline-derived CDR1 and CDR2 are SGHAT and FQDESV (reference sequence). This CDR3 reads CASSLETGELFF. CDR3 sequence (DNA): TGTGCCAGCAGCTTAGAAACCGGGGAGCTGTTTTTT.

This clonotype was counted only a few times. The chain links TRBV3-1 to TRBJ2-3; D is unresolved. The V and J ends lost 4 bases and 4 bases respectively, with 9 bases between them. The CDR3 is 13 amino acids. CDR1 is LGHDT and CDR2 is YNNKEL in the germline V gene (reference sequence). CDR3 protein: CASSRKRADTQYF. As DNA, the CDR3 is TGTGCCAGCAGCCGCAAAAGGGCAGATACGCAGTATTTT.

The chain is built from TRBV2 and TRBJ1-2, with TRBD1 as a possible D gene (6 bases). The CDR3 has 12 amino acids. V dropped 11 bases and J dropped 8 bases, with 18 bases sitting between them. The germline V gene encodes CDR1 SNHLY and CDR2 FYNNEI. This CDR3 reads CAGIHRDEGYTF. In DNA, the CDR3 is TGTGCCGGCATTCACAGGGACGAAGGCTACACCTTC.

This sequence joins TRBV10-3 and TRBJ2-7; TRBD2 is a possible D gene (5 bases). Germline V gene lookup returns CDR1 ENHRY and CDR2 SYGVKD. V gave up 1 base and J gave up 0 bases, with 13 bases separating them. The CDR3 loop spans 16 amino acids. In DNA form, the CDR3 reads TGTGCCATCAGTGAGTTGGACTCGAGCTCCTCCTACGAGCAGTACTTC. This codes for CAISELDSSSSYEQYF.

The chain employs TRBV21-1 and TRBJ1-5; the table's D call, TRBD1, has no DNA check behind it. TRBV21-1 is shown as a pseudogene. The CDR3 is made up of 16 amino acids. The CDR3 bases are TGTGCCAGCAGCAAAGGGGGCAGGGGGGCAAGGCAGCCCCAGCATTTT. Translation gives CASSKGGRGARQPQHF.

The count of this clonotype is one. The J gene is TRBJ1-4, the V gene TRBV6-2 or TRBV6-3; 8 positions agree with TRBD1. Germline CDR1 and CDR2: MNHEY and SVGEGT. The CDR3 loop spans 17 amino acids. V gave up 6 bases and J gave up 0 bases; unmatched junction bases: 9. CDR3 sequence: CASSRTGIGTTNEKLFF. The CDR3 DNA reads TGTGCCAGCAGCAGGACAGGGATCGGGACAACTAATGAAAAACTGTTTTTT.

This clonotype was seen many times. The chain is built from TRBV29-1 and TRBJ1-1; no definite D call. Germline V gene sequence: CDR1 SQVTM, CDR2 ANQGSEA. The V and J ends lost 6 bases and 1 base respectively, with 9 bases between them. The CDR3 has 12 residues. In nucleotides, the CDR3 is TGCAGCGTGCCCGACGGGAACACTGAAGCTTTCTTT. Its translation is CSVPDGNTEAFF.

The chain couples TRBV7-9 to TRBJ1-1; D gene unclear. With 8 bases removed from V and 13 bases from J, the gap between germline ends came to 20 bases. The CDR3 spans 12 residues. Germline-derived CDR1 and CDR2 are SEHNR and FQNEAQ (reference sequence). The CDR3 DNA reads as TGTGCCAGCTTAGAATTAGGGTTTCTAGATTTCTTT. It encodes CASLELGFLDFF. The full variable domain, its missing parts supplied by reference TRBV7-9 and TRBJ1-1, is DTGVSQNPRHKITKRGQNVTFRCDPISEHNRLYWYRQTLGQGPEFLTYFQNEAQLEKSRLLSDRFSAERPKGSFSTLEIQRTEQGDSAMYLCASLELGFLDFFGQGTRLTVV.

The rearrangement uses TRBV4-2 and TRBJ1-4; 7 bases are a match to TRBD1. The CDR3 sequence is 18 residues long. Germline V gives CDR1 LGHNA, CDR2 YNFKEQ. The V and J ends lost 4 bases and 4 bases, in that order; junction bases with no gene match: 15. In DNA form, the CDR3 reads TGTGCCAGCAGCCGTACAGTGGTCGAAGGGACAGATAATGAAAAACTGTTTTTT. Translation: CASSRTVVEGTDNEKLFF.

This chain connects TRBV20-1 to TRBJ1-2; 7 bases are shared with TRBD1. Unmatched junction bases numbered 7, after V lost 3 bases and J lost 3 bases. The CDR3 has 14 residues. Germline CDR1 is DFQATT and CDR2 is SNEGSKA (reference sequence). CDR3 amino acids: CSASQTGVDYGYTF. Here the CDR3 DNA reads TGCAGTGCTAGCCAAACAGGGGTTGACTATGGCTACACCTTC.

This clonotype was detected a few times. The V gene is TRBV15, the J gene TRBJ2-7, with TRBD1 identical over 8 bases. Germline loops: CDR1 LNHNV, CDR2 YYDKDF (reference sequence). The V and J ends lost 4 bases and 0 bases, in that order; junction bases with no gene match: 11. The CDR3 loop spans 17 amino acids. The CDR3 protein is CATSTTSGQVTSYEQYF. Written as DNA, the CDR3 is TGTGCCACCAGCACAACCTCGGGACAGGTGACCTCCTACGAGCAGTACTTC.

This chain uses TRBV7-9 with TRBJ2-7; the D gene is possibly TRBD2 (6 bases). CDR1 is SEHNR, CDR2 FQNEAQ, per germline (reference sequence). Trimming removed 1 base at V and 0 bases at J, with 13 bases between. The CDR3 loop spans 16 amino acids. The CDR3 nucleotides read TGTGCCAGCAGCTTAGGACCAGCGGGTATCTCCTACGAGCAGTACTTC. Its protein product is CASSLGPAGISYEQYF.

This clonotype was counted between two and nine times. The chain links TRBV5-1 to TRBJ2-1; the D is unclear. V was trimmed by 6 bases and J by 7 bases, leaving 11 bases between them. The germline V gene encodes CDR1 SGHRS and CDR2 YFSETQ. The CDR3 runs to 12 residues. The CDR3 loop reads CASNLNLNEQFF. The CDR3 DNA reads TGCGCCAGCAACTTAAACCTGAATGAGCAGTTCTTC. Using reference TRBV5-1 and TRBJ2-1 for the parts outside the CDR3, the full variable domain is KAGVTQTPRYLIKTRGQQVTLSCSPISGHRSVSWYQQTPGQGLQFLFEYFSETQRNKGNFPGRFSGRQFSNSRSEMNVSTLELGDSALYLCASNLNLNEQFFGPGTRLTVL.

There are a few counts of this clonotype. V usage is TRBV4-2 and J usage is TRBJ2-1, with D possibly being TRBD2 (5 bases). The CDR3 spans 16 residues. Per the germline V gene, CDR1 is LGHNA and CDR2 is YNFKEQ. V was clipped by 0 bases and J by 3 bases, with 12 bases between them. DNA of the CDR3: TGTGCCAGCAGCCAAGAACGATCCGGGGTCTACAATGAGCAGTTCTTC. It is translated as CASSQERSGVYNEQFF.

This clonotype was seen a handful of times. In DNA, the CDR3 is TGTGCCATCAGCCATGAAGGGGAATTTAATTCACCCCTCCACTTT. Amino acid sequence: CAISHEGEFNSPLHF. The chain couples TRBV10-3 to TRBJ1-6; a possible D gene is TRBD1 (5 bases). V lost 6 bases, J lost 6 bases, and 15 bases lay in between. The V gene's germline CDR1 is ENHRY and CDR2 SYGVKD. This CDR3 region has 15 residues.